The clone carrying this T cell receptor beta chain was counted a few times. Documented treatment: over 15 received Ad26.COV2.S at low or high dose, single or two shots; 5 received placebo; per-sample allocation not given. The investigators took samples on day 63 after the first vaccine or placebo injection. Produced via immunoSEQ multiplex PCR; TCRdb's table is partial and in-frame only. The repertoire holds roughly 300,000 clones, around 88% seen once, with around 10% in the top ten. The V gene's germline CDR1 is SGHRS and CDR2 YFSETQ. The V and J ends lost 4 bases and 7 bases, in that order; junction bases with no gene match: 8. This CDR3 is built from 15 residues. The data were taken from a study of Ad26.COV2.S vaccination and SARS-CoV-2 variants.

This sequence was found in a person aged 18 to 65 who received the Ad26.COV2.S COVID-19 vaccine or a placebo. The source was peripheral blood, collected in a trial of Ad26.COV2.S vaccine versus placebo. The chain employs TRBV5-1 and TRBJ1-6; 7 nucleotides align to TRBD1. The CDR3 DNA reads as TGCGCCAGCAGCGTCCGCCAGGGGGGCAATTCACCCCTCCACTTT. It encodes CASSVRQGGNSPLHF.